This section outlines one TCR beta chain sequence together with its context. This clonotype was counted a few times. The antigen it binds to is not known. Qualities for individual bases were not recorded, and no much larger clone is one base off. The data are from a study of identical twins (dated by TCRdb to 2016 to 2017). For the wider study: TCR alpha and beta repertoires from monozygotic twins, unrelated adults of various ages and cord blood were deep-sequenced to test whether fetal clonotypes persist. To rule out contamination, the twin experiments were replicated at different times with different library preparation protocols. The research as a whole found: Conclusions relied on cross-sectional statistical analysis, since the same donors could not be followed over many years. Out-of-frame TCR alpha sharing in monozygotic twins was systematically underestimated by recombination models, whereas sharing between unrelated individuals was in agreement with the recombination models. The excess sharing between twins in beta out-of-frame sequences was weaker because fewer shared sequences reduced the signal-to-noise ratio. Zero-insertion analyses could be partly confounded by invariant T cells such as MAIT and iNKT, although diverse VJ usage argued against such confounding for most clonotypes. Out-of-frame TCR alpha sequences shared between twins showed an excess of low generation-probability sequences compared with coincidental sharing between unrelated individuals. Abundant cord blood beta clonotypes carried fewer insertions; young adult naive repertoires showed a weaker similar trend, while memory repertoires showed none.

Every donor was a healthy Caucasian. The twin cohort comprised three pairs of female monozygotic twins, all aged roughly 18 to 29 years. Positive isolation kits from Invitrogen were used to isolate CD4+ and CD8+ T cell populations. V lost 6 bases and J lost 7 bases; the stretch between them is 18 bases long. From its cysteine to its phenylalanine, the CDR3 spans 14 amino acids. The sequence is cut down to CDR3 DNA, 42 bases in frame from base 1. The protocol used for the library was 5' RACE. The listed sequencing device is Illumina HiSeq 2000. A universal primer binding site was added through template switching, and the final cDNA carried a unique molecular identifier so that TCR cDNA molecules could be counted accurately. First-strand cDNA for TCR alpha and beta chains was synthesized from specific primers in the conserved constant-segment region. Each cDNA library was double barcoded, with a SMART-Mk sample barcode plus Illumina barcodes, to control for contamination. TruSeq adapter sequences and Illumina sample barcodes were added in two successive PCR steps. Sequencing of the TCR alpha and beta cDNA libraries was done on the Illumina HiSeq platform using custom primers. Under the source paper's analysis protocol: MiGEC was used to process raw reads and extract unique molecular identifiers, and MiXCR was used to find CDR3 positions. Recombination models were inferred per individual with the repgenHMM and IGoR tools using an EM algorithm. The analysis of shared clonotypes was done with the tcR package in R, with sharing normalized by the product of cloneset sizes. To study raw recombination free of thymic and clonal selection effects, out-of-frame nonproductive sequences were analyzed. The public reads were quality trimmed at Q25 with fastp and then assembled into clones with MiXCR by TCRdb, keeping productive beta chains. Identical CDR3 proteins give one entry, which carries the most common genes and DNA. The authors' filters were not applied to this entry. The sample table shows approximately 490,000 distinct CDR3 sequences, and around 20% are seen once. The ten largest clones represent around 0.47% of the sample.

These data also featured in a second study, about yellow fever vaccine responses in identical twins. Looking at the second paper: The T cell response to vaccination in identical twins was reported by the authors to appear partly convergent and partly personalized. Focusing on identical twins, the study followed the T cell clones that responded to the vaccine, and did so with precision.

The receptor's source is a woman between 18 and 29 years old in good health. Sequencing was done on a sample of CD4+ T cells sorted from blood. The rearranged segments are TRBV12-3 or TRBV12-4 and TRBJ1-2, with a weak D call of TRBD1 (6 bases match). The DNA sequence is given as TGTGCCAGCAGCCCAGGGGTTGAAGTCCGTGGCTACACCTTC. It translates as CASSPGVEVRGYTF.